What follows describes a single T cell receptor beta chain. With 1 base removed from V and 6 bases from J, the gap between germline ends came to 6 bases. This CDR3 has 12 residues. CDR1 and CDR2 from the germline V gene are LGHDT and YNNKEL (reference sequence). These data come from a study of blood T cell repertoires in COVID-19. Overall study context: T cells, B-cell-depleted T cells, or PBMCs supplied cDNA or gDNA.

Original methodology: Reference gene primer amplification gave nucleated cell count estimates. Only in-frame clones appear in the TCRdb table, and some are missing; sequencing was by immunoSEQ multiplex PCR. From that table come the V and J calls and clone size; the DNA was used to work out D and trimming. The table includes around 200,000 clones, around 90% detected once. This receptor was taken from a woman aged 18 to 35 who had recovered from COVID-19. The sequencing input was peripheral blood. This sequence joins TRBV3-1 (or the pseudogene TRBV3-2) and TRBJ1-2, with no clear D. The CDR3, as DNA: TGTGCCAGCAGCCAAGGAGGGAATGGCTACACCTTC. This codes for CASSQGGNGYTF.